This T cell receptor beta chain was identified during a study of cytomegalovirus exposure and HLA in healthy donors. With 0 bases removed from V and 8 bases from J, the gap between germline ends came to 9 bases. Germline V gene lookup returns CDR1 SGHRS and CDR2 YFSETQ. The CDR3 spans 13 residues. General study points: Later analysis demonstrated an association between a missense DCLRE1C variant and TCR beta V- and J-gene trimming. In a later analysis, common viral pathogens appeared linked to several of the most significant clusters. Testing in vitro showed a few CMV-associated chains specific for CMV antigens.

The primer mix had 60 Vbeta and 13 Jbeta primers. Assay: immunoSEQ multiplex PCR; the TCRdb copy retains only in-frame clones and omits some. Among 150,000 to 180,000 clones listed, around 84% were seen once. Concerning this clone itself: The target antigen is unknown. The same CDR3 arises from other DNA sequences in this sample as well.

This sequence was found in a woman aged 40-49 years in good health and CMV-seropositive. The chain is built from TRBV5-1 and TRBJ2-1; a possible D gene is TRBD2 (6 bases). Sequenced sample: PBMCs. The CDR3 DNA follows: TGCGCCAGCAGCTTGGGACTAGTACATGAGCAGTTCTTC. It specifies CASSLGLVHEQFF.